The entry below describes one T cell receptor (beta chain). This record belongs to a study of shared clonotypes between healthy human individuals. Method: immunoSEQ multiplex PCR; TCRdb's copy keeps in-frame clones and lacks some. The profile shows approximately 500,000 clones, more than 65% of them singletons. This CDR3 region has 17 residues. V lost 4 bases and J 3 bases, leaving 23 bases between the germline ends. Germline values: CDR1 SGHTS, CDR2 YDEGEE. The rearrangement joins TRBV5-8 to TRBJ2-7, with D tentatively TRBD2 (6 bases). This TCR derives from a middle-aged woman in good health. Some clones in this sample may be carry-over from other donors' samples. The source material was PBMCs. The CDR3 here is CASSTGRGSGSFYEQYF. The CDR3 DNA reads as TGTGCCAGCAGCACCGGGCGGGGTAGCGGAAGTTTCTACGAGCAGTACTTC.